This T cell receptor beta chain was observed in a study of T-cell memory formation after mild COVID-19. Study-wide context: In these data, TCR clusters were largely donor specific.

Study-wide results and limits: Confirmation was lacking for SARS-CoV-2 specificity of second-wave clones that peaked on day 37.

A few counts support this clonotype. No antigen is known for it. The authors produced TCR alpha and TCR beta cDNA libraries with sample barcodes and UMIs by 5'RACE using constant-segment primers. A single record per CDR3 protein comes from TCRdb applying MiXCR to the 5' RACE reads. Of about 320,000 distinct CDR3 sequences listed, around an eighth were seen once; the top ten hold roughly a fifth. Germline CDR1 MRHNA, CDR2 SNTAGT. The CDR3 totals 13 residues. The junction had 6 bases not matched to a gene; V was cut back by 8 bases and J by 4 bases. The receptor was isolated from a man aged 18 to 30 who had mild COVID-19 (a few samples of this study predate the infection). Cell type and time point are not known. The chain links TRBV6-4 to TRBJ2-3; 7 positions agree with TRBD1. The sample taken for sequencing was PBMCs or a T cell subset sorted from them (not recorded which). CDR3 protein: CASGGQRPDTQYF. CDR3 nucleotide sequence: TGTGCCAGCGGGGGACAGCGGCCAGATACGCAGTATTTT.